Listed below are T cell receptor beta chains from one sample, sequenced in a study of PD-1 blockade in mismatch repair-deficient tumors. The method was immunoSEQ multiplex PCR; TCRdb's version includes in-frame clones alone and lacks a portion of them. The sample shows approximately 79,000 clones, approximately 81% of them seen only once. Specimen: peripheral blood, collected 44 weeks after starting pembrolizumab. Receptor source: an adult with mismatch repair-deficient cancer. The CDR3 runs from the conserved cysteine through the conserved F or W. The D gene is left open where the match is weak. Expanded clones are given a class, and other clones once, few, many or no size at all.

v_call	clone_size	j_call	d_call	cdr3_aa	cdr3_nt
TRBV18	once	TRBJ2-3	TRBD2	CASSPRTSGSTDTQYF	TGTGCCAGCTCTCCGAGGACTAGCGGTAGCACAGATACGCAGTATTTT
TRBV6-6	.	TRBJ1-1	TRBD1	CASRGTGTGNTEAFF	TGTGCCAGCAGGGGGACCGGGACAGGGAACACTGAAGCTTTCTTT
TRBV11-2	.	TRBJ2-5	.	CASSRGRGETQYF	TGTGCCAGCAGCCGAGGTCGGGGCGAGACCCAGTACTTC
TRBV5-1	few	TRBJ1-1	TRBD1	CASSFGQEGTEAFF	TGCGCCAGCAGTTTCGGACAGGAGGGCACTGAAGCTTTCTTT
TRBV9	.	TRBJ2-1	.	CASSATVYGDNEQFF	TGTGCCAGCAGCGCGACTGTCTATGGAGACAATGAGCAGTTCTTC
TRBV6-5	.	TRBJ1-5	TRBD1	CASSYLWTGPDQPQHF	TGTGCCAGCAGTTACTTGTGGACAGGGCCTGATCAGCCCCAGCATTTT
TRBV7-9	.	TRBJ1-1	.	CASSASQSPAFF	TGTGCCAGCAGCGCCTCACAGTCGCCGGCTTTCTTT
TRBV6-1	.	TRBJ1-5	.	CASSEIRNNQPQHF	TGTGCCAGCAGTGAAATCAGGAACAATCAGCCCCAGCATTTT
TRBV9	.	TRBJ2-3	TRBD2	CASSGGLAGEGGTDTQYF	TGTGCCAGCAGCGGGGGACTAGCGGGAGAAGGCGGCACAGATACGCAGTATTTT
TRBV30	once	TRBJ2-5	.	CAWSLIAKQETQYF	TGTGCCTGGAGTTTAATAGCGAAACAAGAGACCCAGTACTTC
TRBV13	once	TRBJ2-1	.	CASSPLGASGSNNEQFF	TGTGCCAGCAGTCCCCTGGGGGCGAGCGGGTCCAACAATGAGCAGTTCTTC
TRBV18	.	TRBJ1-1	.	CASSLPGTLNTEAFF	TGTGCCAGCTCACTCCCCGGGACACTGAACACTGAAGCTTTCTTT
TRBV2	.	TRBJ1-2	.	CASGWGNYGYTF	TGTGCCAGTGGCTGGGGGAACTATGGCTACACCTTC
TRBV6-1	.	TRBJ1-2	.	CASSDPLLSPGDTF	TGTGCCAGCAGTGATCCCCTTTTGTCCCCTGGCGACACCTTC
TRBV29-1	.	TRBJ2-7	.	CSVHQGGTYEQYF	TGCAGCGTACACCAGGGGGGAACGTACGAGCAGTACTTC
TRBV10-3	.	TRBJ1-2	TRBD1	CAISNPTGGAVNYGYTF	TGTGCCATCAGTAACCCGACAGGGGGCGCGGTTAACTATGGCTACACCTTC
TRBV5-1	.	TRBJ2-2	TRBD1	CASSGSGGTGELFF	TGCGCCAGCAGCGGATCAGGGGGCACCGGGGAGCTGTTTTTT
TRBV11-1	once	TRBJ2-1	TRBD2	CASSRYRLAGVNEQFF	TGTGCCAGCAGCAGATATCGACTAGCGGGAGTCAATGAGCAGTTCTTC
TRBV20-1	.	TRBJ2-7	.	CSATSEYEQYF	TGCAGTGCTACTAGCGAGTACGAGCAGTACTTC
TRBV6-6	.	TRBJ1-1	.	CASSYSPQNTEAFF	TGTGCCAGCAGTTACTCGCCACAAAACACTGAAGCTTTCTTT
TRBV13	few	TRBJ1-2	.	CASSLGPQDLYGYTF	TGTGCCAGCAGCTTAGGCCCCCAGGACCTCTATGGCTACACCTTC
TRBV27	.	TRBJ2-7	.	CASSLFPTESNAYEQYF	TGTGCCAGCAGTTTATTCCCAACAGAGAGTAATGCCTACGAGCAGTACTTC
TRBV19	.	TRBJ2-3	.	CASSIQDTQYF	TGTGCCAGTAGTATACAGGATACGCAGTATTTT